This is a list of T cell receptor beta chains from one sample in a study of blood T cell repertoires in COVID-19. Assay: immunoSEQ multiplex PCR; the TCRdb copy retains only in-frame clones and omits some. Of more than 200,000 clones listed, around 90% are singletons. The sample comprised peripheral blood. These receptors all come from a woman aged 60-70 years with COVID-19, enrolled during active disease. CDR3s include the opening cysteine and the closing phenylalanine or tryptophan. D genes are given only for firm matches. Not all rows give a size; the values are once, few, many and, for expanded clones, a class.

V	J	size	D	CDR3	DNA
TRBV5-4	TRBJ1-4	few	.	CASSLGQRGEKLFF	TGTGCCAGCAGCTTGGGGCAGCGGGGTGAAAAACTGTTTTTT
TRBV19	TRBJ2-5	.	.	CASSRGLGETQYF	TGTGCCAGTAGTAGAGGGCTAGGAGAGACCCAGTACTTC
TRBV30	TRBJ1-2	.	.	CAWGTYGYTF	TGTGCCTGGGGGACATATGGCTACACCTTC
TRBV29-1	TRBJ2-7	.	TRBD1	CSVVTGGTLPEQYF	TGCAGCGTTGTAACAGGGGGAACTCTGCCCGAGCAGTACTTC
TRBV20-1	TRBJ1-2	.	.	CSASGVGYTF	TGCAGTGCTTCAGGGGTAGGCTACACCTTC
TRBV5-6	TRBJ1-4	.	TRBD1	CASSMGQGRANEKLFF	TGTGCCAGCAGCATGGGACAGGGGCGGGCTAATGAAAAACTGTTTTTT
TRBV6-5	TRBJ1-2	.	.	CASSYSRSISGYTF	TGTGCCAGCAGTTACTCGAGGAGCATCTCTGGCTACACCTTC
TRBV5-1	TRBJ1-6	.	.	CASSSGLNSPLHF	TGCGCCAGCAGCTCCGGACTGAATTCACCCCTCCACTTT
TRBV3-1/TRBV3-2	TRBJ2-5	.	TRBD2	CASSHGTGLAEETQYF	TGTGCCAGCAGCCATGGTACGGGACTAGCGGAAGAGACCCAGTACTTC
TRBV4-2	TRBJ2-5	.	TRBD1	CASSREDRAGETQYF	TGTGCCAGCAGCCGGGAAGACAGGGCCGGGGAGACCCAGTACTTC
TRBV19	TRBJ1-5	few	TRBD1	CASKNRDSSNQPQHF	TGTGCCAGTAAAAACCGGGACAGTAGCAATCAGCCCCAGCATTTT
TRBV6-2/TRBV6-3	TRBJ1-4	.	.	CASSYGTEKLFF	TGTGCCAGCAGTTACGGGACAGAAAAACTGTTTTTT
TRBV11-2	TRBJ2-1	.	.	CASSLNSAGVYNEQFF	TGTGCCAGCAGCTTAAATTCGGCAGGGGTCTACAATGAGCAGTTCTTC
TRBV4-1	TRBJ2-4	.	TRBD2	CASSQLRLAGAKNIQYF	TGCGCCAGCAGCCAACTTAGACTAGCGGGGGCCAAAAACATTCAGTACTTC
TRBV2	TRBJ1-5	.	.	CASGRQPQHF	TGTGCCAGCGGGAGACAGCCCCAGCATTTT
TRBV21-1	TRBJ2-5	.	.	CASSPQAPPEETQYF	TGTGCCAGCAGCCCCCAGGCGCCTCCCGAAGAGACCCAGTACTTC
TRBV19	TRBJ2-1	.	.	CASSIGPGVYNEQFF	TGTGCCAGTAGTATAGGCCCAGGGGTCTACAATGAGCAGTTCTTC
TRBV5-4	TRBJ1-2	.	.	CASSLGGLAGRRFYGYTF	TGTGCCAGCAGCTTGGGGGGTTTAGCGGGACGGAGGTTCTATGGCTACACCTTC
TRBV19	TRBJ2-1	.	.	CASSTYLDYSSYNEQFF	TGTGCCAGTAGTACCTACCTAGATTATAGCTCCTACAATGAGCAGTTCTTC
TRBV19	TRBJ2-1	.	.	CASSMRWVGAVSEQFF	TGTGCCAGTAGTATGAGATGGGTGGGAGCGGTTTCTGAGCAGTTCTTC
TRBV7-2	TRBJ2-1	.	.	CASSLYGSSLGFF	TGTGCCAGCAGCTTATACGGGAGTTCTTTAGGGTTCTTC
TRBV11-3	TRBJ2-7	.	.	CASSLDAGSYEQYF	TGTGCCAGCAGCTTAGATGCAGGGTCCTACGAGCAGTACTTC
TRBV5-6	TRBJ1-5	.	.	CASSLSIRGDDQPQHF	TGTGCCAGCAGCTTGTCTATCCGGGGGGATGATCAGCCCCAGCATTTT
TRBV27	TRBJ2-7	.	TRBD2	CASSSPASGAYEQYF	TGTGCCAGCAGTTCCCCGGCTAGCGGAGCCTACGAGCAGTACTTC